The 5 T cell receptor beta chains below all came from one sample that was sequenced in a study of cytomegalovirus exposure and HLA in healthy donors. Profiled with immunoSEQ multiplex PCR; TCRdb holds only in-frame clones, not every one. Of some 64,000 clones in the sample, 90% to 96% were seen once. Specimen: PBMCs. These receptors all stem from a young woman in good health and CMV-seronegative.

The chain carries TRBV30 and TRBJ2-2, with 7 bases lining up with TRBD1. Trimming took 3 bases from V and 4 from J; bases not matched to a gene: 14. The germline CDR1 and CDR2 sequences are GTSNPN and SVGIG (reference sequence). The CDR3 contains 17 residues. CDR3 nucleotide sequence: TGTGCCTGGAGCGACTCTGGGACAGAGGCCGGCACCGGGGAGCTGTTTTTT. Amino acid sequence: CAWSDSGTEAGTGELFF.

J is TRBJ1-1 and V is TRBV7-9; 9 nucleotides agree with TRBD1. CDR3 length equals 13 residues. V was pared by 5 bases and J by 8 bases, with 6 bases of the junction left unmatched. Germline V gene lookup returns CDR1 SEHNR and CDR2 FQNEAQ (reference sequence). CDR3 protein: CASSNSGTGEAFF. The CDR3 nucleotides read TGTGCCAGCAGCAACTCCGGGACAGGGGAAGCTTTCTTT.

V usage is TRBV4-3 and J usage is TRBJ1-4; 9 bases map to TRBD1. CDR1 LGHNA and CDR2 YSLEER come from the germline V gene. The CDR3 extends over 16 amino acids. The V and J ends lost 1 base and 8 bases, in that order; junction bases with no gene match: 8. The CDR3 nucleotides are TGCGCCAGCAGCCAAGTAACCGGGACAGGGCAAGAAAAACTGTTTTTT. It translates to CASSQVTGTGQEKLFF.

Only one count was recorded for this clone. The V and J genes are TRBV18 and TRBJ1-1; no clear D gene. Trimming removed 5 bases at V and 0 bases at J, with 7 bases between. Germline CDR1 reads KGHSH; CDR2 reads LQKENI. The CDR3 sequence is 13 residues long. This chain's CDR3 is CASSFELNTEAFF. Written as DNA, the CDR3 is TGTGCCAGCTCATTTGAGCTGAACACTGAAGCTTTCTTT.

This chain links TRBV9 with TRBJ2-1; no firm D call. Trimming removed 0 bases from V and 0 bases from J, with 13 bases in between. Germline lookup yields CDR1 SGDLS and CDR2 YYNGEE. There are 17 residues in the CDR3. Written as DNA, the CDR3 is TGTGCCAGCAGCGTAGGGGCAGACCGCAGCTCCTACAATGAGCAGTTCTTC. It encodes CASSVGADRSSYNEQFF. Full variable domain (missing parts from reference TRBV9 and TRBJ2-1): DSGVTQTPKHLITATGQRVTLRCSPRSGDLSVYWYQQSLDQGLQFLIQYYNGEERAKGNILERFSAQQFPDLHSELNLSSLELGDSALYFCASSVGADRSSYNEQFFGPGTRLTVL.